A single sample gave rise to the 7 T cell receptor beta chains below, sequenced in a study of T cells in Graves' hyperthyroidism and ophthalmopathy (dated by TCRdb to between 2018 and 2021). The library was generated by multiplex PCR. Data came from an Illumina HiSeq 2000. The TCR beta CDR3 regions were amplified from RNA transcripts. A first-round RT-PCR of the TCR CDR3 used the HTBI primer set with the Qiagen OneStep RT-PCR kit. TCRdb itself trimmed the public reads at Q25 with fastp, ran MiXCR and retained productive beta chains. Rows with one shared CDR3 protein collapse into an entry with the most common genes and DNA. This sample holds more than 500,000 distinct CDR3 sequences; approximately 16% were observed only once. About 29% of the sample belongs to the ten largest clones. Sequencing was performed on blood. The receptors derive from a woman aged 25-40 years with Graves' ophthalmopathy.

This clonotype has a count of ten or more. V and J are TRBV7-9 and TRBJ2-1, with TRBD1 matching 11 bases. The CDR3 extends over 16 amino acids. V dropped 5 bases and J dropped 4; count of bases not matched to a gene: 7. Germline V gene data show CDR1 as SEHNR and CDR2 as FQNEAQ (reference sequence). The DNA for the CDR3 is TGTGCCAGCAGCCAGATCGGGACAGGGGGGTACAATGAGCAGTTCTTC. This encodes CASSQIGTGGYNEQFF.

This clonotype appeared many times. CDR3 protein: CASSLAGTGFTSYGYTF. As DNA, the CDR3 is TGTGCCAGCAGCTTAGCCGGGACAGGGTTTACTAGCTATGGCTACACCTTC. This chain connects TRBV7-2 to TRBJ1-2; 9 bases line up with TRBD1. The V gene's germline CDR1 is SGHTA and CDR2 FQGNSA. This CDR3 is 17 amino acids long. Germline trimming cut 0 bases from V and 4 bases from J; bases unmatched to any gene: 9.

J is TRBJ2-3 and V is TRBV6-4, with TRBD2 matching 11 bases. The ends lost 0 bases at V and 1 base at J; junction bases unmatched: 0. CDR1 MRHNA and CDR2 SNTAGT come from the germline V gene. The CDR3 runs 16 residues. CDR3 DNA sequence: TGTGCCAGCAGTGACTCTAGCGGGAGGGGCACAGATACGCAGTATTTT. It translates to CASSDSSGRGTDTQYF.

This clonotype has at least ten counts. The CDR3 nucleotides read TGTGCCAGCAGCTTTTTCAAGGGGGAGGGCGAGCAGTACTTC. It codes for CASSFFKGEGEQYF. The chain employs TRBV11-2 and TRBJ2-7, with D perhaps matching TRBD2 (7 bases). The V and J ends lost 3 bases and 6 bases respectively, with 15 bases between them. Germline V gene lookup returns CDR1 SGHAT and CDR2 FQNNGV. The CDR3 length is 14 residues.

This clonotype was counted many times. This sequence joins TRBV29-1 and TRBJ1-3; no reliable D call. Trimming stripped 5 bases from V and 4 bases from J, with 15 bases between. CDR1 and CDR2 from the germline V gene are SQVTM and ANQGSEA. The CDR3 sequence is 14 residues long. The CDR3 DNA reads TGCAGCGTTTCCACACCCGGCGGGGGAAACACCATATATTTT. Translating it yields CSVSTPGGGNTIYF.

This clonotype was counted only a few times. The CDR3 sequence: CASSFRDSRGEQFF. The CDR3 nucleotides read TGTGCCAGCAGCTTCCGGGACAGCAGGGGTGAGCAGTTCTTC. The rearrangement uses TRBV14 and TRBJ2-1; 7 nucleotides line up with TRBD1. The CDR3 contains 14 residues. The ends lost 5 bases at V and 9 bases at J; junction bases unmatched: 10. Germline CDR1 is SGHDN and CDR2 is FVKESK.

This clonotype was seen many times. This sequence joins TRBV20-1 and TRBJ1-2; D gene uncertain. The V gene's germline CDR1 is DFQATT and CDR2 SNEGSKA (reference sequence). Trimming stripped 2 bases from V and 9 bases from J, with 10 bases between. The CDR3 runs to 11 residues. The CDR3 DNA is TGCAGTGCTAGATACGGGATCAGCTACACCTTC. It yields the protein CSARYGISYTF.